These 31 T cell receptor beta chains came from one sample sequenced in a study of T cells in Graves' hyperthyroidism and ophthalmopathy. What was amplified from RNA transcripts were TCR beta CDR3 regions. The study used the HTBI primer set for a first-round RT-PCR of the TCR CDR3. TCRdb redid the calling of the multiplex PCR reads with MiXCR, one entry per CDR3 protein. The repertoire includes a few hundred thousand distinct CDR3 sequences, 12% to 15% of them detected once, and approximately 5.3% sits in the top ten. Sequenced input: blood. The receptors were sampled from a woman younger than 30 with Graves' hyperthyroidism.

Notes on this clonotype: This may arise from a read error, as a much more abundant clone is one base away. This rearrangement joins TRBV3-1 to TRBJ2-7; unclear D gene. Trimming took off 4 bases at V and 2 bases at J, with 12 bases between the two ends. Germline lookup yields CDR1 LGHDT and CDR2 YNNKEL (reference sequence). The CDR3 is 14 amino acids. The CDR3 nucleotides read TGTGCCAGCAGCCCCACCAAGAACCCCTACGAGCAGTACTTC. This codes for CASSPTKNPYEQYF.

This clonotype was seen ten or more times. The chain has TRBV27 and TRBJ2-2; the match to TRBD1 covers 9 bases. Germline assignment: CDR1 MNHEY and CDR2 SMNVEV (reference sequence). With V trimmed by 9 bases and J by 3 bases, 5 bases remained unmatched. This CDR3 comprises 14 residues. CDR3 bases: TGTGCCAGTAGGGACAGGGTCTACACCGGGGAGCTGTTTTTT. Encoded protein: CASRDRVYTGELFF.

This clonotype was picked up a small number of times. The CDR3 DNA sequence: TGCAGTGTTGGCAAAGCTTTTGAGCAGTTCTTC. This codes for CSVGKAFEQFF. The chain joins TRBV20-1 to TRBJ2-1; D remains unclear. CDR1 and CDR2 (germline): DFQATT, SNEGSKA (reference sequence). The CDR3 runs 11 residues. V was shortened by 7 bases and J by 9 bases, with 13 bases between the two germline ends.

V and J are TRBV13 and TRBJ2-1; TRBD2 matches 9 bases. This CDR3 has 15 amino acids. Germline V gene lookup returns CDR1 PRHDT and CDR2 FYEKMQ (reference sequence). After removal of 3 bases from V and 7 bases from J, the junction contained 7 bases not matched to a gene. CDR3 DNA sequence: TGTGCCAGCAGCTTCGGGTTAGCGGGAGCAAATGAGCAGTTCTTC. It codes for CASSFGLAGANEQFF.

This clonotype was observed at least ten times. The J gene is TRBJ1-1, the V gene TRBV6-1; no firm D call. Germline loops: CDR1 MNHNS, CDR2 SASEGT. V lost 7 bases, J lost 0 bases, and 12 bases lay in between. The CDR3 runs 14 residues. This CDR3 is CASTKGVLNTEAFF. The CDR3 DNA reads as TGTGCCAGCACCAAGGGAGTCCTGAACACTGAAGCTTTCTTT.

CDR3 bases: TGTGCCAGCAGCTGGGCCGGGAGCCAAGAGACCCAGTACTTC. Protein: CASSWAGSQETQYF. The rearrangement links TRBV5-4 to TRBJ2-5, with D perhaps TRBD2 (6 bases). V was pared by 3 bases and J by 1 base, with 10 bases between. The germline gives CDR1 SGHNT, CDR2 YYREEE (reference sequence). The CDR3 length is 14 residues.

This clonotype was detected many times. The junction differs from germline at one of its ends, possibly a read error. The chain carries TRBV6-1 and TRBJ1-5; D remains unclear. CDR1 MNHNS and CDR2 SASEGT come from the germline V gene. The CDR3 is 17 residues long. CDR3 in amino acids: CASSGRDRILSTQPQHF. CDR3 bases: TGTGCCAGCAGTGGTCGAGACCGCATACTTAGCACTCAGCCCCAGCATTTT.

J is TRBJ2-7 and V is TRBV10-1, with D maybe TRBD2 (6 bases). The V gene's germline CDR1 is WNHNN and CDR2 SYGVQD (reference sequence). CDR3 size: 16 residues. The V end lost 5 bases, the J end lost 7 bases, and 24 bases lay between the germline ends. The CDR3 spells CASSLDYAGMGREQYF. In DNA, the CDR3 is TGCGCCAGCAGTTTAGACTACGCGGGGATGGGTCGAGAGCAGTACTTC.

This clonotype was counted many times. V and J are TRBV29-1 and TRBJ2-3; D is perhaps TRBD1 (6 bases). The CDR3 sequence is 12 residues long. The V gene lost 7 bases and the J gene lost 2 bases, with 10 bases spanning the gap. Germline-derived CDR1 and CDR2 are SQVTM and ANQGSEA. This CDR3 is CSGAGDTDTQYF. The CDR3 DNA reads as TGCAGCGGAGCAGGGGACACAGATACGCAGTATTTT.

Ten or more counts support this clonotype. The chain couples TRBV28 to TRBJ1-6; 9 bases match TRBD1. Germline lookup yields CDR1 MDHEN and CDR2 SYDVKM. The CDR3 covers 16 residues. V lost 4 bases, J lost 6 bases, and 7 bases stayed unmatched. The CDR3: CASSSVGQGGNSPLHF. The CDR3 nucleotides are TGTGCCAGCAGTTCCGTGGGACAGGGTGGTAATTCACCCCTCCACTTT. Together with reference TRBV28 and TRBJ1-6, the CDR3 gives the full variable domain: DVKVTQSSRYLVKRTGEKVFLECVQDMDHENMFWYRQDPGLGLRLIYFSYDVKMKEKGDIPEGYSVSREKKERFSLILESASTNQTSMYLCASSSVGQGGNSPLHFGNGTRLTVT.

V usage is TRBV10-3 and J usage is TRBJ1-2, with 8 bases aligning to TRBD1. Germline CDR1 and CDR2: ENHRY and SYGVKD. The CDR3 is 12 amino acids. With 11 bases clipped from V and 6 bases from J, the junction kept 8 bases outside the gene matches. CDR3 bases: TGTGCCGCGGAGGCAGGGGGCAATGGCTACACCTTC. This encodes CAAEAGGNGYTF.

This clonotype was detected a few times. V gene TRBV7-2 combines with J gene TRBJ2-3, with D perhaps given as TRBD1 or TRBD2 (6 bases each). This CDR3 region has 15 residues. The V gene's germline CDR1 is SGHTA and CDR2 FQGNSA. The V gene lost 1 base and the J gene lost 5 bases, with 13 bases spanning the gap. The CDR3 reads CASSLVRGAQDTQYF. For the CDR3, the DNA is TGTGCCAGCAGCTTAGTAAGGGGGGCTCAAGATACGCAGTATTTT.

This clonotype was counted a few times. The chain combines TRBV7-6 with TRBJ1-1; a possible D gene is TRBD1 (6 bases). The V gene lost 6 bases and the J gene lost 1 base, with 12 bases spanning the gap. Germline lookup yields CDR1 SGHVS and CDR2 FNYEAQ. CDR3 size: 14 residues. The CDR3 is CASRLDSTNTEAFF. As DNA, the CDR3 is TGTGCCAGCAGATTGGACAGCACGAACACTGAAGCTTTCTTT.

This clonotype was counted ten times or more. The V gene is TRBV27, the J gene TRBJ2-5; 7 nucleotides line up with TRBD1. The germline gives CDR1 MNHEY, CDR2 SMNVEV (reference sequence). Trimming removed 6 bases from V and 5 bases from J; junction bases left unmatched: 12. This CDR3 spans 15 amino acids. CDR3 coding DNA: TGTGCCAGCAGGGGATTTGACAGGGTCCAGGAGACCCAGTACTTC. This gives the protein CASRGFDRVQETQYF.

The sample holds many counts of this clonotype. V gene TRBV7-9 combines with J gene TRBJ2-5; possibly TRBD2 for D (6 bases). The germline V gene has CDR1 SEHNR and CDR2 FQNEAQ (reference sequence). The CDR3 extends over 16 amino acids. With 1 base removed from V and 5 bases from J, the gap between germline ends came to 17 bases. The CDR3 spells CASSLGNSGRWETQYF. The CDR3 nucleotides are TGTGCCAGCAGCTTAGGGAATAGCGGACGGTGGGAGACCCAGTACTTC.

There are a few counts of this clonotype. The chain uses TRBV20-1 and TRBJ2-5; TRBD2 agrees at 13 bases. CDR1 and CDR2 (germline): DFQATT, SNEGSKA (reference sequence). The CDR3 length is 15 residues. V was pared by 5 bases and J by 5 bases, with 8 bases of the junction left unmatched. The CDR3: CSAGNGLAGVETQYF. The CDR3 DNA sequence: TGCAGTGCTGGAAACGGACTAGCGGGAGTTGAGACCCAGTACTTC.

This clonotype was seen repeatedly, ten times or more. The genes are TRBV20-1 and TRBJ1-1; D unclear. This CDR3 contains 12 residues. V lost 2 bases, J lost 7 bases, and 11 bases lay in between. The germline V gene has CDR1 DFQATT and CDR2 SNEGSKA (reference sequence). The CDR3: CSARYRQLEAFF. The DNA for the CDR3 is TGCAGTGCTAGATACCGACAACTTGAAGCTTTCTTT.

A note on this clonotype: A much larger clone lies a single base off, so this may be a read error. V is TRBV28 and J is TRBJ2-2; weak D call: TRBD2 (5 bases). This CDR3 contains 14 residues. In germline, CDR1 is MDHEN, CDR2 SYDVKM. The chain's CDR3 is CASSFGWAPGELSF. In DNA, the CDR3 is TGTGCCAGCAGTTTTGGGTGGGCCCCCGGGGAGCTGTCTTTT.

This clonotype occurred a few times. The rearrangement links TRBV7-9 to TRBJ2-1; tentative D call: TRBD2 (6 bases). Trimming left V 5 bases short and J 8 bases short, with 10 bases between. The length of the CDR3 is 12 residues. Germline loops: CDR1 SEHNR, CDR2 FQNEAQ (reference sequence). The CDR3, as DNA: TGTGCCAGCAGCGGGGCTAGCGATGAGCAGTTCTTC. Amino acid sequence: CASSGASDEQFF.

This clonotype was seen at least ten times. V is TRBV7-2 and J is TRBJ1-1, with TRBD1 as a possible D gene (5 bases). The germline V and J ends were trimmed by 3 bases and 7 bases, with 21 bases remaining between them. This CDR3 spans 16 amino acids. The germline gives CDR1 SGHTA, CDR2 FQGNSA. The CDR3 sequence: CASSFQRGGNGNEAFF. CDR3 DNA sequence: TGTGCCAGCAGCTTCCAAAGGGGAGGTAACGGGAATGAAGCTTTCTTT.

Only a few counts were recorded for this clonotype. The V gene is TRBV30, the J gene TRBJ2-5; possibly TRBD2 for D (6 bases). The CDR3 runs to 13 residues. Germline V gives CDR1 GTSNPN, CDR2 SVGIG (reference sequence). The V and J ends lost 0 bases and 4 bases respectively, with 9 bases between them. The CDR3 sequence is CAWSVGSGETQYF. The CDR3 DNA follows: TGTGCCTGGAGTGTTGGTAGCGGAGAGACCCAGTACTTC.

The chain couples TRBV6-5 to TRBJ1-2; maybe TRBD1 (6 bases). This CDR3 spans 13 amino acids. Germline CDR1 reads MNHEY; CDR2 reads SVGAGI. Trimming shortened V by 8 bases and J by 1 base, and 11 bases separated the two germline ends. CDR3 sequence reads: CASVDRSNYGYTF. Here the CDR3 DNA reads TGTGCCAGCGTAGACAGGAGTAACTATGGCTACACCTTC.

This clonotype showed up many times. In nucleotides, the CDR3 is TGCAGCGCCCAGGGCCCGCAGAACACTGAAGCTTTCTTT. Its protein product is CSAQGPQNTEAFF. The V and J genes are TRBV29-1 and TRBJ1-1; possibly TRBD1 for D (5 bases). The CDR3 runs 13 residues. Germline CDR1 is SQVTM and CDR2 is ANQGSEA. The V end was cut by 7 bases, the J end by 1 base, with 13 bases between.

This clonotype was seen ten or more times. V gene TRBV7-6 combines with J gene TRBJ2-7; D assignment may be TRBD1 or TRBD2 (6 bases each). The CDR3 loop spans 15 amino acids. Trimming pared 1 base from V and 4 bases from J, leaving 14 bases between. In germline, CDR1 is SGHVS, CDR2 FNYEAQ. The CDR3 protein is CASSLGGAGWYEQYF. For the CDR3, the DNA is TGTGCCAGCAGCTTAGGGGGGGCAGGGTGGTACGAGCAGTACTTC.

This clonotype was counted ten times or more. The chain links TRBV12-3 or TRBV12-4 to TRBJ2-1; TRBD1 matches 7 bases. The CDR3 spans 14 residues. The V and J ends lost 1 base and 8 bases, in that order; junction bases with no gene match: 5. CDR3 amino acids: CASSLEGGHDEQFF. For the CDR3, the DNA is TGTGCCAGCAGTTTAGAAGGGGGCCACGATGAGCAGTTCTTC.

This clonotype was observed at least ten times. The rearrangement links TRBV29-1 to TRBJ1-2, with 10 bases aligning to TRBD1. CDR1 and CDR2 (germline): SQVTM, ANQGSEA. Germline trimming cut 2 bases from V and 2 bases from J; bases unmatched to any gene: 8. This CDR3 is built from 16 residues. CDR3 nucleotides: TGCAGCGTTGAACGGAGAGGGACAGGGGAAAACTATGGCTACACCTTC. It translates to CSVERRGTGENYGYTF.

This clonotype was counted ten times or more. The V gene is TRBV25-1, the J gene TRBJ2-2; D may be TRBD1 (6 bases). The V gene's germline CDR1 is MGHDK and CDR2 SYGVNS. The CDR3 has 14 residues. The V end was cut by 3 bases, the J end by 6 bases, with 11 bases between. CDR3 in DNA: TGTGCCAGCAGTGATAACAGGGATGCCGGGGAGCTGTTTTTT. Protein: CASSDNRDAGELFF.

This clonotype was recorded at least ten times. The chain combines TRBV2 with TRBJ2-4; TRBD2 is a possible D gene (5 bases). Germline V gene data show CDR1 as SNHLY and CDR2 as FYNNEI. The CDR3 has 11 amino acids. V lost 6 bases and J lost 8, with 8 bases in between. CDR3 sequence (DNA): TGTGCCAGCAGCACCGGGGACATTCAGTACTTC. This translates into CASSTGDIQYF. Supplemented by reference TRBV2 and TRBJ2-4, the full variable domain reads EPEVTQTPSHQVTQMGQEVILRCVPISNHLYFYWYRQILGQKVEFLVSFYNNEISEKSEIFDDQFSVERPDGSNFTLKIRSTKLEDSAMYFCASSTGDIQYFGAGTRLSVL.

The gene calls are TRBV6-1 and TRBJ2-1, with D perhaps matching TRBD2 (5 bases). Trimming shortened V by 3 bases and J by 1 base, and 16 bases separated the two germline ends. The CDR3 has 17 residues. CDR1 and CDR2 (germline): MNHNS, SASEGT. The CDR3 region has the DNA TGTGCCAGCAGTGATTCTTACCGGGATTCTTCCTACAATGAGCAGTTCTTC. It translates to CASSDSYRDSSYNEQFF.

At least ten counts were recorded for this clonotype. This chain connects TRBV6-1 to TRBJ2-1, with TRBD2 identical over 8 bases. This CDR3 is built from 15 residues. CDR1 and CDR2 (germline): MNHNS, SASEGT. The J segment lost 8 bases and the V segment lost 6 bases, leaving 12 bases of the junction unmatched. For the CDR3, the DNA is TGTGCCAGCAGGATTGAGCGGGAGCCTATCGATGAGCAGTTCTTC. Protein product: CASRIEREPIDEQFF.

This clonotype was observed many times. The chain is built from TRBV7-9 and TRBJ2-3, with 10 positions matching TRBD2. Germline CDR1 SEHNR, CDR2 FQNEAQ (reference sequence). This CDR3 is built from 15 residues. The ends lost 3 bases at V and 4 bases at J; junction bases unmatched: 4. CDR3: CASSFTSGTADTQYF. The CDR3 region has the DNA TGTGCCAGCAGCTTTACTAGCGGGACGGCAGATACGCAGTATTTT.